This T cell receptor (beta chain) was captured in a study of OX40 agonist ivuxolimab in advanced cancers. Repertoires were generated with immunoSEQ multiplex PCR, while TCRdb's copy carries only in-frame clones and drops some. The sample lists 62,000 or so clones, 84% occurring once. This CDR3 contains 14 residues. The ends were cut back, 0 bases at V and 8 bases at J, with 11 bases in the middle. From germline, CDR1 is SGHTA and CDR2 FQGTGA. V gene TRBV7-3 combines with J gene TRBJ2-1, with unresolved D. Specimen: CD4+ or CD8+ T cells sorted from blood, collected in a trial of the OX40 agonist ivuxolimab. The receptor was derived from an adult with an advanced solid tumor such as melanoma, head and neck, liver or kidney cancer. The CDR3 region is CASSLTSLGDEQFF. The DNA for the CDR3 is TGTGCCAGCAGCTTAACGTCTCTAGGTGATGAGCAGTTCTTC. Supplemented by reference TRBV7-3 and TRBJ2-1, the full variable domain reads GAGVSQTPSNKVTEKGKYVELRCDPISGHTALYWYRQSLGQGPEFLIYFQGTGAADDSGLPNDRFFAVRPEGSVSTLKIQRTERGDSAVYLCASSLTSLGDEQFFGPGTRLTVL.